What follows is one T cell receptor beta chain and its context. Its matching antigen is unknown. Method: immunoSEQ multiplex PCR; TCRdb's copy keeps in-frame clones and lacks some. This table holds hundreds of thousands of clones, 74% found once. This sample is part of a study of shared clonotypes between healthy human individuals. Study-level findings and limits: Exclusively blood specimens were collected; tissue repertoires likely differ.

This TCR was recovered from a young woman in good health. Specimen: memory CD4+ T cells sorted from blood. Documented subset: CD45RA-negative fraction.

The CDR3 is CASRPSGGSYEQYF. DNA for the CDR3: TGTGCCAGCAGGCCGTCAGGAGGATCCTACGAGCAGTACTTC. The chain couples TRBV28 to TRBJ2-7; tentatively, D is TRBD2 (5 bases). Trimming pared 6 bases from V and 1 base from J, leaving 13 bases between. The CDR3 consists of 14 residues. In germline, CDR1 is MDHEN, CDR2 SYDVKM.